This is a list of T cell receptor beta chains from one sample in a study of shared clonotypes between healthy human individuals. Clones were read by immunoSEQ multiplex PCR, and TCRdb kept only the in-frame ones, dropping some. The data hold roughly 500,000 clones, with 76% observed a single time. Sequenced input: PBMCs. The receptors were gathered from a woman aged 40 to 50 in good health. Some clones in this sample may be carry-over from other donors' samples. The CDR3 runs from the conserved cysteine through the conserved F or W. Fields, in order: CDR3 protein, J gene, D gene, V gene, CDR3 length. The D gene is left open where the match is weak.

CASSLSGRAREQYF | TRBJ2-7 | - | TRBV11-3 | 14
CSVEEGIAFYNEQFF | TRBJ2-1 | - | TRBV29-1 | 15
CASSQVTSRDEQFF | TRBJ2-1 | - | TRBV4-1 | 14
CASSALGGTAGELFF | TRBJ2-2 | - | TRBV5-4 | 15
CASSTPRRGDGYTF | TRBJ1-2 | - | TRBV19 | 14
CAISDYNEQFF | TRBJ2-1 | - | TRBV10-3 | 11
CASSELISGIGDEQFF | TRBJ2-1 | TRBD2 | TRBV10-2 | 16
CASSYRRDSTPYNEQFF | TRBJ2-1 | TRBD1 | TRBV6-8 | 17
CASSLGTVTYEQYF | TRBJ2-7 | TRBD1 | TRBV5-6 | 14
CASRGQLRVYTF | TRBJ1-2 | TRBD1 | TRBV28 | 12
CASSDLAGDYNEQFF | TRBJ2-1 | TRBD2 | TRBV6-4 | 15
CASSLPQGMNTEAFF | TRBJ1-1 | - | TRBV5-4 | 15
CASGQVGGYSNQPQHF | TRBJ1-5 | - | TRBV28 | 16
CSVKPDGAGELFF | TRBJ2-2 | - | TRBV29-1 | 13
CSVGTGGNTEAFF | TRBJ1-1 | TRBD1 | TRBV29-1 | 13